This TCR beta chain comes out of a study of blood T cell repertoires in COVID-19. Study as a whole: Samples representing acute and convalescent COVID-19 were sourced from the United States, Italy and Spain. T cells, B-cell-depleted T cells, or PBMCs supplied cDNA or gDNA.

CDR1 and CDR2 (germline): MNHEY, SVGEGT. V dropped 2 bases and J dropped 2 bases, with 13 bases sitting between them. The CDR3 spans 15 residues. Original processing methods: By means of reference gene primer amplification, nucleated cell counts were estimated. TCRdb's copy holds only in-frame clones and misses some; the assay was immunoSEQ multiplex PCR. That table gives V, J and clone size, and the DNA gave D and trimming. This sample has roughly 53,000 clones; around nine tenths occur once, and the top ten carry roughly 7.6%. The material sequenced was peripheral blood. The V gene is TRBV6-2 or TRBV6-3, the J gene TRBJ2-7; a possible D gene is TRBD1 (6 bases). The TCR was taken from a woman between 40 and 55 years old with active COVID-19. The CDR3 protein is CASSYLEGVTYEQYF. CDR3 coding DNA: TGTGCCAGCAGTTACCTCGAGGGGGTAACCTACGAGCAGTACTTC.